This T cell receptor beta chain was sequenced in a study of blood T cell repertoires in COVID-19. Looking at the study overall: Samples representing acute and convalescent COVID-19 were sourced from the United States, Italy and Spain. From T cells, B-cell-depleted T cells, or PBMCs came the material, which was cDNA or gDNA.

The CDR3 length is 14 residues. As originally analysed: How many nucleated cells were present was estimated from reference gene primer amplification. TCRdb keeps only in-frame clones here, not all; method: immunoSEQ multiplex PCR. The DNA was the basis for D and trimming; V, J and clone size are from that table. The sample lists 110,000 to 150,000 clones; around 88% were seen once. Input material: peripheral blood. The TCR sequence derives from a man aged 55-75 years with active or convalescent COVID-19. The chain recombines TRBV21-1 with TRBJ2-7; whether TRBD2, the table's D call, matches the DNA was not checked. TRBV21-1 is a pseudogene locus. In DNA, the CDR3 is TGTGCCAGCAGCACGGGGCGGACTAGGCACGAGCAGTACTTC. The encoded protein is CASSTGRTRHEQYF.